This T cell receptor beta chain was recovered during a study of T cell repertoires in cytomegalovirus infection. V lost 5 bases and J 7 bases, leaving 15 bases between the germline ends. Per germline, CDR1 MDHEN and CDR2 SYDVKM. The CDR3 length is 13 residues. This clonotype turned up a few times. One entry per CDR3 protein, called by TCRdb with MiXCR from the reads. The sample lists more than 500,000 distinct CDR3 sequences, 16% occurring once. The chain employs TRBV28 and TRBJ2-7, with D possibly being TRBD1 (5 bases). Sequencing input: CD8+ T cells from PBMCs. The clonotype was recovered from a human donor in good health (CMV status not recorded). Some clones in this sample may be carry-over from other donors' samples. CDR3 nucleotides: TGTGCCAGCAGTCTCAGAGACAGTGAAGAGCAGTACTTC. This codes for CASSLRDSEEQYF.